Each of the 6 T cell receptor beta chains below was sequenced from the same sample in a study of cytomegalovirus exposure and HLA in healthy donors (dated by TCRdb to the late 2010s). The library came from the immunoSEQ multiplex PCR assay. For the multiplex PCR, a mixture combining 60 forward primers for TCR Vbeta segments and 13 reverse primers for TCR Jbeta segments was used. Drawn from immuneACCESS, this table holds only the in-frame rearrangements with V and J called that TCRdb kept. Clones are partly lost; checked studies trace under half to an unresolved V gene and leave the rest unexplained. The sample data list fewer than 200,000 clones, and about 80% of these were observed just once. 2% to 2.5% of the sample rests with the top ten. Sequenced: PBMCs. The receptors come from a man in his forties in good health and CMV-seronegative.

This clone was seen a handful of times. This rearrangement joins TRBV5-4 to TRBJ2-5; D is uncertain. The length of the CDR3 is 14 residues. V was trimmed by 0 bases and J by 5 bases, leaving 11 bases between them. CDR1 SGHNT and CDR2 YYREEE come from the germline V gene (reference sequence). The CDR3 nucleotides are TGTGCCAGCAGCTTGGCAGGCAGCCAGGAGACCCAGTACTTC. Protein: CASSLAGSQETQYF.

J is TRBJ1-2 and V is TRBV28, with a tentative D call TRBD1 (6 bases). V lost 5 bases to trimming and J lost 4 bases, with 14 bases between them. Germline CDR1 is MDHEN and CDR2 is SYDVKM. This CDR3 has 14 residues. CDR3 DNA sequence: TGTGCCAGCAGTCCCGCAAGGGGGATCTATGGCTACACCTTC. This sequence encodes CASSPARGIYGYTF.

The CDR3 DNA is TGTGCCAGCAGCGTCCGGACAGCAACATTAACCTACGAGCAGTACTTC. This codes for CASSVRTATLTYEQYF. The gene calls are TRBV14 and TRBJ2-7; TRBD1 is a possible D gene (6 bases). Germline loops: CDR1 SGHDN, CDR2 FVKESK. The CDR3 spans 16 residues. V was shortened by 5 bases and J by 2 bases, with 19 bases between the two germline ends.

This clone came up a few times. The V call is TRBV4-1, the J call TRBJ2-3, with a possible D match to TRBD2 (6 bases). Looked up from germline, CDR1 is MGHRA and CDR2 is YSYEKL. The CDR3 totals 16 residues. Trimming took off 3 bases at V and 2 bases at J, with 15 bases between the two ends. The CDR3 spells CASSQLGTRYTDTQYF. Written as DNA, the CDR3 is TGCGCCAGCAGCCAGCTGGGGACTCGATACACAGATACGCAGTATTTT.

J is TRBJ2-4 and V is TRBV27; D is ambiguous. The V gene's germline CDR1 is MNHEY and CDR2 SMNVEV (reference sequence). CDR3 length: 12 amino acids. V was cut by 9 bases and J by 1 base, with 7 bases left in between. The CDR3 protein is CASGLAKNIQYF. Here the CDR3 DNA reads TGTGCCAGTGGCTTGGCCAAAAACATTCAGTACTTC.

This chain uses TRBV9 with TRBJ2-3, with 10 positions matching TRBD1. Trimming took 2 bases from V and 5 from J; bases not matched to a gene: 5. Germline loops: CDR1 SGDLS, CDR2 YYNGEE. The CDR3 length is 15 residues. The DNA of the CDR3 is TGTGCCAGCAGCGTCCGGACAGGGGGTGAAGATACGCAGTATTTT. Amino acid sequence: CASSVRTGGEDTQYF.